Judged by abundance, the clone carrying this T cell receptor (beta chain) is medium-sized. Antigen specificity is unknown. J lost 0 bases, V lost 10 bases, and 10 bases had no gene match. The CDR3 sequence is 15 residues long. Germline CDR1 and CDR2: ENHRY and SYGVKD. This sample stems from a study of glioma-infiltrating T cells. The iRepertoire nested amplicon-rescue multiplex PCR amplified TCR alpha and beta CDR3s from RNA. TCRdb called the multiplex PCR reads again in MiXCR, with one record for every CDR3 protein. The repertoire holds over 2,500 distinct CDR3 sequences, with 44% as singletons. Study outcomes and limitations: CDR3 overlap between tissue and blood was very small. Non-neoplastic patients had below-expected tissue-blood divergence, while all gliomas exceeded expectation.

The TCR originated in a human donor with low-grade glioma or glioblastoma, undergoing nonglioma brain surgery, or in good health (not recorded which). This chain connects TRBV10-3 to TRBJ1-1, with 8 bases aligning to TRBD1. The specimen sequenced was glioma tissue, nonneoplastic brain tissue, or PBMCs (not recorded which). The CDR3 here is CATSTGANMNTEAFF. CDR3 in DNA: TGTGCCACCTCGACAGGGGCCAACATGAACACTGAAGCTTTCTTT.